This T cell receptor (beta chain) stems from a study of breast tumors, draining lymph nodes, adjacent tissues. Study-level findings and limits: Compared with lymph nodes, tumors were less diverse; compared with nontumor tissue, more. The lymph node origin of tumor T cells was framed as consistent with a hypothesis, not demonstrated. Compared with basal-like, luminal-like tumors shared significantly more repertoire with nontumor tissue. Data fit most tumor T cells coming from lymph node, expanding in tumor.

In this sample, this clonotype turned up many times. Antigen: not known. Trimming shortened V by 5 bases and J by 7 bases, and 15 bases separated the two germline ends. This CDR3 is 14 amino acids long. One entry per CDR3 protein, called by TCRdb with MiXCR from the multiplex PCR reads. The table shows 130,000 or so distinct CDR3 sequences, with roughly 33% occurring only once. Samples came from axillary lymph nodes draining the breast cancer. The rearrangement links TRBV12-3 or TRBV12-4 to TRBJ1-5; maybe TRBD1 (5 bases). Material for sequencing was axillary lymph node tissue. The source is a female donor with breast cancer. Some clones in this sample may be carry-over from other donors' samples. CDR3 sequence: CASSPTAGPQPQHF. The CDR3 region has the DNA TGTGCCAGCAGTCCGACAGCGGGTCCCCAGCCCCAGCATTTT.